This T cell receptor (beta chain) was identified during a study of shared clonotypes between healthy human individuals. Using immunoSEQ multiplex PCR, the repertoire was profiled, and TCRdb retains in-frame clones only, with some absent. The table lists approximately 2.1 million clones, more than 85% of them singletons. CDR3 length: 14 amino acids. Germline loops: CDR1 SGHDT, CDR2 YYEEEE. Losses at the gene ends were 4 bases for V and 5 bases for J; bases not matched to a gene: 8. Study-wide results and limits: It was anticipated that sequencing depth would influence how many clonotypes donors shared.

Worth noting for this clone: Antigen unknown.

The sequencing input was naive CD4+ T cells from PBMCs. Noted subset: CD45RA+ positively selected. The gene calls are TRBV5-6 and TRBJ1-1; TRBD1 aligns across 7 bases. This receptor was obtained from a man between 18 and 29 years old in good health. Some clones in this sample may be carry-over from other donors' samples. The CDR3 reads CASSLGQVRTEAFF. CDR3 nucleotide sequence: TGTGCCAGCAGCCTAGGACAGGTGAGAACTGAAGCTTTCTTT.